Sequencing of this TCR beta chain was carried out in a study of T cells in Graves' hyperthyroidism and ophthalmopathy. Stable Graves' hyperthyroidism meant no ophthalmopathy progression within 18 months. V was cut by 4 bases and J by 0 bases, with 13 bases left in between. CDR1 and CDR2 (germline): SGHTA, FQGNSA. The CDR3 covers 17 residues. Using RNA transcripts as the source, TCR beta CDR3 regions were amplified. In the first-round RT-PCR of the TCR CDR3, the HTBI primer set was used. TCRdb called the multiplex PCR reads again in MiXCR, with one record for every CDR3 protein. The table shows under 700,000 distinct CDR3 sequences, with over 15% occurring only once.

The chain uses TRBV7-2 and TRBJ1-6; D gene uncertain. Sequences were obtained from blood. The source is a woman aged 18-29 years with Graves' hyperthyroidism. Here the CDR3 reads CASSSNRGSSYNSPLHF. In nucleotides, the CDR3 is TGTGCCAGCAGCTCAAATCGCGGGAGCTCCTATAATTCACCCCTCCACTTT.